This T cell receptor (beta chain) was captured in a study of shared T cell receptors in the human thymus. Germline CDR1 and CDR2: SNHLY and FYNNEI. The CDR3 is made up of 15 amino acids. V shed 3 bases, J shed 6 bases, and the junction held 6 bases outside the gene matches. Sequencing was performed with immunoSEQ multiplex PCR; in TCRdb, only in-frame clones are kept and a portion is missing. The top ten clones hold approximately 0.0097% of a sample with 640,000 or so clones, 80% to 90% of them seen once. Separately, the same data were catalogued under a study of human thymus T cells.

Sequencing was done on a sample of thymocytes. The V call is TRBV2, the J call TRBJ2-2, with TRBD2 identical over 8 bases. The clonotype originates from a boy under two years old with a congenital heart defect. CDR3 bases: TGTGCCAGCAGTGACCTCCGGGGGGGCTCCGGGGAGCTGTTTTTT. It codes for CASSDLRGGSGELFF.